The 4 T cell receptor beta chains below all came from one sample that was sequenced in a study of patients and donors after allogeneic stem cell transplantation. TCRdb reanalysed the RT-PCR reads using MiXCR and keeps one entry per CDR3 protein. The sample lists under 200,000 distinct CDR3 sequences; about 30% were seen once. Sequenced sample: blood, either unsorted or a sorted T cell fraction (not recorded which). These receptors were taken from a human donor who was either an allogeneic HSCT recipient or a stem cell or donor lymphocyte infusion donor (not recorded which). It is not recorded whose cells these are; they may come from a transplant donor.

This clonotype showed up just a few times. CDR3 sequence: CASSADRGHTEAFF. CDR3 coding DNA: TGTGCCAGCAGCGCCGACAGGGGGCACACTGAAGCTTTCTTT. The rearrangement joins TRBV7-2 to TRBJ1-1; 10 bases match TRBD1. Trimming at V came to 5 bases and at J to 3 bases, leaving 3 bases not matched to a gene. This CDR3 is built from 14 residues. Germline-derived CDR1 and CDR2 are SGHTA and FQGNSA.

The CDR3 sequence is CASSPLDRDTQYF. CDR3 DNA sequence: TGTGCCAGCTCACCTCTGGACCGTGATACGCAGTATTTT. The rearrangement links TRBV18 to TRBJ2-3; D is unresolved. Germline V gene data show CDR1 as KGHSH and CDR2 as LQKENI. Trimming left V 3 bases short and J 6 bases short, with 10 bases between. The CDR3 spans 13 residues.

This clonotype has just a few counts. This chain connects TRBV12-5 to TRBJ2-1; D gene unclear. Trimming left V 0 bases short and J 10 bases short, with 7 bases between. Germline assignment: CDR1 LGHNT and CDR2 FRNRAP. The CDR3 spans 12 residues. As DNA, the CDR3 is TGTGCTAGTGGTTTGGTGGTCCGCGAGCAGTTCTTC. Protein: CASGLVVREQFF.

The chain is built from TRBV6-2 or TRBV6-3 and TRBJ1-2; no clear D. Trimming removed 6 bases at V and 4 bases at J, with 12 bases between. This CDR3 contains 13 residues. Germline CDR1 reads MNHEY; CDR2 reads SVGEGT. This chain's CDR3 is CASRPEGLYGYTF. CDR3 DNA sequence: TGTGCCAGCAGACCCGAAGGCCTCTATGGCTACACCTTC.